This record concerns one TCR beta chain sequence. The antigen is not known. Treatment given: roughly ten-day PBMC culture with coronavirus spike peptide pools or control peptides (ViraFEST assay). With the Oncomine TCR Beta short-read assay, DNA from cultured CD4+ T cells was sequenced. Each CDR3 protein is one row after TCRdb ran MiXCR on the PCR reads. The table lists roughly 11,000 distinct CDR3 sequences, 45% to 60% of them singletons. The data belong to a study of vaccination and CD4 T cells after COVID-19. CDR3 length equals 16 residues. Unmatched junction bases numbered 7, after V lost 0 bases and J lost 4 bases. CDR1 SGHRS and CDR2 YFSETQ come from the germline V gene.

The rearrangement joins TRBV5-1 to TRBJ2-3, with TRBD2 matching over 8 bases. This sequence originates from a human donor who had recovered from COVID-19. The specimen was CD4+ T cells from blood, cultured in vitro. CDR3 in amino acids: CASSLGNSGAADTQYF. DNA for the CDR3: TGCGCCAGCAGCTTGGGAAATAGCGGGGCGGCAGATACGCAGTATTTT.